The rows below give T cell receptor beta chains drawn from one sample of a study of blood T cell repertoires in COVID-19. Clones were read by immunoSEQ multiplex PCR, and TCRdb kept only the in-frame ones, dropping some. Of a few hundred thousand clones in the sample, about 88% were seen once. Sequenced sample: PBMCs or T cells enriched from blood (not recorded which). The receptors originated from a woman between 25 and 40 years old who had been exposed to COVID-19. CDR3s include the opening cysteine and the closing phenylalanine or tryptophan. Fields, in order: CDR3 length, V gene, J gene, D gene, clone size, CDR3 protein, CDR3 DNA. D genes are given only for firm matches. A row's size may be missing; if present it is once, few, many or a size class.

>13|TRBV19|TRBJ2-7|TRBD1|.
CASSMTGGYEQYF
TGTGCCAGTAGTATGACAGGGGGCTACGAGCAGTACTTC
>17|TRBV4-1|TRBJ2-7|TRBD1|.
CASSQDFGTGSPYEQYF
TGCGCCAGCAGCCAAGATTTCGGGACAGGGTCACCCTACGAGCAGTACTTC
>18|TRBV19|TRBJ1-3|TRBD1|.
CASRDIKRDRGSGNTIYF
TGTGCCAGTAGAGACATAAAGCGGGACAGGGGCTCTGGAAACACCATATATTTT
>15|TRBV27|TRBJ2-2|TRBD1|.
CASRPGQAHTGELFF
TGTGCCAGCAGACCGGGACAGGCCCACACCGGGGAGCTGTTTTTT
>12|TRBV29-1|TRBJ1-2|.|once
CSVSPAGQTDHF
TGCAGCGTGAGCCCCGCCGGACAGACCGACCACTTC
>15|TRBV5-1|TRBJ1-4|.|.
CASSPGKAYNEKLFF
TGCGCCAGCAGCCCCGGGAAGGCCTATAATGAAAAACTGTTTTTT
>13|TRBV30|TRBJ2-7|TRBD1|.
CAWTTGAPYEQYF
TGTGCCTGGACGACAGGGGCCCCCTACGAGCAGTACTTC
>13|TRBV10-1|TRBJ2-7|.|few
CASSESSRYEQYF
TGCGCCAGCAGTGAGTCTAGCAGATACGAGCAGTACTTC
>15|TRBV7-2|TRBJ2-7|TRBD2|.
CASSLAAGGPYEQYF
TGTGCCAGCAGCTTAGCGGCGGGGGGGCCCTACGAGCAGTACTTC
>12|TRBV19|TRBJ1-2|.|.
CASSGRGYGYTF
TGTGCCAGTAGTGGTCGGGGCTATGGCTACACCTTC
>16|TRBV7-6|TRBJ2-3|TRBD2|.
CASSLRRGGRTDTQYF
TGTGCCAGCAGCTTAAGGCGGGGGGGCCGGACAGATACGCAGTATTTT